This T cell receptor (beta chain) was recovered during a study of radiation and T cells in renal cell carcinoma. On the study more broadly: Nephrectomy followed 15 Gy stereotactic body radiation by 4 weeks. Overall study findings and caveats: From baseline, blood top tumor clonotypes peaked at 2 weeks post-radiation. Baseline intratumoral clonotype presence is unknown without pretreatment biopsies.

Germline loops: CDR1 MNHGY, CDR2 SVAAGI. Trimming removed 6 bases from V and 2 bases from J, with 20 bases in between. The CDR3 runs 16 residues. In regard to this clone: Its antigen remains unknown.

Here immunoSEQ multiplex PCR was the method, and the copy in TCRdb shows in-frame clones only, minus some. The repertoire includes 25,000 to 30,000 clones, approximately 84% of them detected once, and 25% to 40% sits in the top ten. Time point indicated: blood 2 weeks post-SBRT. Indicated treatment: 15 Gy SBRT to primary tumor, nephrectomy 4 weeks later. Blood was sampled at baseline, 2 weeks and 4 weeks after SBRT. The origin of this receptor is a man in his fifties or sixties with renal cell carcinoma. This chain uses TRBV6-9 with TRBJ2-7; D is possibly TRBD2 (5 bases). The sequencing used blood, collected from a patient whose treatment included radiotherapy and nephrectomy. The DNA of the CDR3 is TGTGCCAGCAGGGGTGGGTCGAGCGGTAAAGCCTACGAGCAGTACTTC. Translated: CASRGGSSGKAYEQYF.